One T cell receptor beta chain is described in this entry. The data derive from a study of shared T cell receptors in the human thymus. The CDR3 loop spans 18 amino acids. Trimming shortened V by 4 bases and J by 0 bases, and 22 bases separated the two germline ends. CDR1 and CDR2 (germline): SGDLS, YYNGEE. Generated by immunoSEQ multiplex PCR, the TCRdb table keeps only in-frame clones and is missing some. The data contain some 660,000 clones, more than 75% of them singletons. These data also featured in a second study, about human thymus T cells. According to that study: Among thymic and blood repertoires, usage of V and J genes appeared biased.

The rearrangement links TRBV9 to TRBJ1-1, with D possibly TRBD1 on 6 matching bases. Sample: thymocytes. The receptor was isolated from a boy in the first two years of life with a congenital heart defect. The CDR3: CASSPPPRTETLNTEAFF. The CDR3 DNA follows: TGTGCCAGCAGCCCACCCCCCAGGACAGAAACTTTGAACACTGAAGCTTTCTTT.